This TCR beta chain was identified during a study of Graves' ophthalmopathy and Graves' hyperthyroidism. The CDR3 totals 12 residues. Germline V gene data show CDR1 as DFQATT and CDR2 as SNEGSKA (reference sequence). V gave up 4 bases and J gave up 1 base; unmatched junction bases: 1. This clonotype was seen repeatedly, ten times or more. The sequenced template was RNA, covering the TCR beta CDR3 region. In the first round, RT-PCR was carried out with HTBI primers, and a multiplex PCR formed the second round. TCRdb re-analysed the multiplex PCR reads in MiXCR, keeping a single row per CDR3 protein. The profile shows more than 40,000 distinct CDR3 sequences, around 48% of them singletons.

This clonotype originated in an adult man with Graves' ophthalmopathy. V and J are TRBV20-1 and TRBJ2-7; 7 nucleotides agree with TRBD1. The sample was peripheral blood. DNA for the CDR3: TGCAGTGCTATACAGGGGTCCTACGAGCAGTACTTC. Protein: CSAIQGSYEQYF.